One T cell receptor (beta chain) is described in this entry. Its antigen is unknown. The authors ran a second PCR of roughly 6 to 12 cycles using a sample-barcoded 5' primer and a J-beta primer mix. TCRdb independently ran MiXCR on the 5' RACE reads; one entry per CDR3 protein. The table has more than 1 million distinct CDR3 sequences, under 55% seen once. This record comes from a study of blood T cells in healthy people across ages. The V gene lost 3 bases and the J gene lost 1 base, with 9 bases spanning the gap. The CDR3 extends over 14 amino acids. Per the germline V gene, CDR1 is LNHNV and CDR2 is YYDKDF (reference sequence). Study-level findings and limits: The donors' CMV status was not determined, possibly confounding changes in expanded clonotypes.

The V and J genes are TRBV15 and TRBJ1-1; perhaps TRBD1 as D (6 bases). This sequence originates from a woman aged 60-70 years in good health. Sequenced sample: blood. CDR3 residues: CATSRQGRNTEAFF. CDR3 DNA sequence: TGTGCCACCAGCAGGCAGGGGAGGAACACTGAAGCTTTCTTT.